This T cell receptor (beta chain) was observed in a study of blood T cell repertoires in COVID-19. Looking at the study overall: T cells, B-cell-depleted T cells, or PBMCs provided the cDNA or gDNA that served as material.

The CDR3 has 13 residues. Looked up from germline, CDR1 is MDHEN and CDR2 is SYDVKM. The junction had 5 bases not matched to a gene; V was cut back by 5 bases and J by 6 bases. The data were produced by immunoSEQ multiplex PCR, yet TCRdb's version contains in-frame clones alone and is incomplete. The table includes 98,000 or so clones, roughly 80% detected once. The chain uses TRBV28 and TRBJ2-7, with 9 nucleotides matching TRBD1. The TCR was taken from a woman at least 80 years old with active or convalescent COVID-19. The sample comprised peripheral blood. CDR3 DNA: TGTGCCAGCAGTCCGGGGACAGGGACCGAGCAGTACTTC. The encoded protein is CASSPGTGTEQYF. The full variable domain, its missing parts supplied by reference TRBV28 and TRBJ2-7, is DVKVTQSSRYLVKRTGEKVFLECVQDMDHENMFWYRQDPGLGLRLIYFSYDVKMKEKGDIPEGYSVSREKKERFSLILESASTNQTSMYLCASSPGTGTEQYFGPGTRLTVT.